Listed here are 14 T cell receptor beta chains from one sample, sequenced in a study of T cell repertoires in cytomegalovirus infection. TCRdb re-analysed the reads in MiXCR, keeping a single row per CDR3 protein. The sample lists about 190,000 distinct CDR3 sequences; under 30% were seen once. Sequenced: PBMCs. Receptors originate from a human donor in good health (CMV status not recorded). Some clones in this sample may be carry-over from other donors' samples.

This clonotype was seen many times. This rearrangement joins TRBV12-3 or TRBV12-4 to TRBJ1-6; no clear D. The V gene lost 2 bases and the J gene lost 10 bases, with 12 bases spanning the gap. This CDR3 is built from 14 residues. The CDR3 loop is CASSLRITGSPLHF. The DNA for the CDR3 is TGTGCCAGCAGTTTACGAATTACGGGATCACCCCTCCACTTT.

The genes are TRBV6-2 or TRBV6-3 and TRBJ1-2; D not resolved. The CDR3 is 13 residues long. Germline loops: CDR1 MNHEY, CDR2 SVGEGT. The V and J ends lost 5 bases and 0 bases respectively, with 7 bases between them. CDR3 sequence: CASSHLSNYGYTF. Written as DNA, the CDR3 is TGTGCCAGCAGTCACCTCTCTAACTATGGCTACACCTTC.

Here the CDR3 reads CASGGTGMESNQPQHF. CDR3 in DNA: TGTGCTAGTGGGGGGACAGGGATGGAGAGCAATCAGCCCCAGCATTTT. The rearrangement joins TRBV12-5 to TRBJ1-5; 9 bases are shared with TRBD1. V shed 6 bases, J shed 1 base, and the junction held 7 bases outside the gene matches. The CDR3 has 16 residues. Germline V gives CDR1 LGHNT, CDR2 FRNRAP.

At least ten counts were recorded for this clonotype. The chain links TRBV29-1 to TRBJ2-2; no definite D call. This CDR3 has 12 residues. Trimming stripped 5 bases from V and 0 bases from J, with 4 bases between. Germline V gene sequence: CDR1 SQVTM, CDR2 ANQGSEA. CDR3 sequence reads: CSVRTNTGELFF. Here the CDR3 DNA reads TGCAGCGTTCGAACGAACACCGGGGAGCTGTTTTTT.

The chain joins TRBV5-1 to TRBJ2-5; D unclear. The CDR3 extends over 15 amino acids. Trimming stripped 0 bases from V and 5 bases from J, with 14 bases between. Germline V CDR1 and CDR2: SGHRS, YFSETQ. CDR3 amino acids: CASSLVTSEAETQYF. In DNA form, the CDR3 reads TGCGCCAGCAGCTTGGTTACCTCCGAGGCGGAGACCCAGTACTTC.

The chain joins TRBV29-1 to TRBJ1-1, with 9 bases lining up with TRBD1. This CDR3 comprises 13 residues. J lost 5 bases, V lost 7 bases, and 8 bases had no gene match. Germline CDR1 SQVTM, CDR2 ANQGSEA. CDR3 nucleotides: TGCAGCGCGGGGGGACAGGGCGGTACTGAAGCTTTCTTT. Protein sequence: CSAGGQGGTEAFF.

The V call is TRBV5-6, the J call TRBJ2-5; D is uncertain. The V gene lost 1 base and the J gene lost 9 bases, with 19 bases spanning the gap. From germline, CDR1 is SGHDT and CDR2 YYEEEE. The CDR3 contains 15 residues. CDR3 sequence: CASSLLQYRLYAQYF. CDR3 bases: TGTGCCAGCAGCTTGCTACAGTACCGTCTTTATGCCCAGTACTTC.

The chain couples TRBV15 to TRBJ1-2, with D possibly being TRBD1 (6 bases). Per germline, CDR1 LNHNV and CDR2 YYDKDF (reference sequence). Trimming pared 0 bases from V and 7 bases from J, leaving 18 bases between. The CDR3 spans 16 residues. Here the CDR3 reads CATSRDLQGRISGYTF. The CDR3 nucleotides are TGTGCCACCAGCAGAGATCTTCAGGGGAGAATATCTGGCTACACCTTC.

This clonotype occurred a few times. The chain joins TRBV20-1 to TRBJ1-4; tentative D call: TRBD1 (6 bases). The V end was cut by 4 bases, the J end by 5 bases, with 11 bases between. This CDR3 region has 13 residues. CDR1 is DFQATT and CDR2 is SNEGSKA in the germline V gene (reference sequence). Here the CDR3 DNA reads TGCAGTGCTAATACAGGGTCAAATGAAAAACTGTTTTTT. Translation gives CSANTGSNEKLFF.

This clonotype was picked up a small number of times. V is TRBV6-5 and J is TRBJ2-1; 7 bases align to TRBD1. The CDR3 is 14 amino acids. The junction had 7 bases not matched to a gene; V was cut back by 2 bases and J by 9 bases. CDR1 MNHEY and CDR2 SVGAGI come from the germline V gene. The CDR3 nucleotides read TGTGCCAGCAGTTACGGGACAGATATGAGTGAGCAGTTCTTC. Translating it yields CASSYGTDMSEQFF.

This rearrangement joins TRBV12-3 or TRBV12-4 to TRBJ1-4, with D possibly being TRBD1 (5 bases). Trimming took 6 bases from V and 2 from J, leaving 19 bases between them. This CDR3 region has 17 residues. The CDR3 spells CASSLVWGRATNEKLFF. Written as DNA, the CDR3 is TGTGCCAGCAGCCTTGTCTGGGGACGGGCGACTAATGAAAAACTGTTTTTT.

The J gene is TRBJ2-7, the V gene TRBV6-2 or TRBV6-3; D unclear. The germline V and J ends were trimmed by 8 bases and 0 bases, with 20 bases remaining between them. Per the germline V gene, CDR1 is MNHEY and CDR2 is SVGEGT. The CDR3 is 16 amino acids. The DNA of the CDR3 is TGTGCCAGCGTCCCGGACGGAGCAATCTACTCCTACGAGCAGTACTTC. As protein: CASVPDGAIYSYEQYF.

This chain links TRBV20-1 with TRBJ2-1; 10 bases are shared with TRBD1. Germline V lookup: CDR1 DFQATT, CDR2 SNEGSKA (reference sequence). V was clipped by 6 bases and J by 2 bases; unmatched bases: 4. The CDR3 runs 14 residues. The CDR3 nucleotides read TGCAGTGCCACGGGACAGGGGACCTACAATGAGCAGTTCTTC. Translated, it gives CSATGQGTYNEQFF.

The V and J genes are TRBV6-2 or TRBV6-3 and TRBJ1-6, with 9 positions matching TRBD1. CDR3 length: 17 residues. The trim removed 5 bases at V and 6 bases at J, leaving 11 bases unmatched. Germline-derived CDR1 and CDR2 are MNHEY and SVGEGT. The CDR3 is CASSLRGVDRGNSPLHF. In DNA, the CDR3 is TGTGCCAGCAGTCTCCGGGGGGTGGACAGGGGTAATTCACCCCTCCACTTT.